These 23 T cell receptor beta chains were sequenced from one sample in a study of blood T cell repertoires in COVID-19. The data were produced by immunoSEQ multiplex PCR, yet TCRdb's version contains in-frame clones alone and is incomplete. The sample yields 100,000 to 150,000 clones, roughly nine tenths seen once. The specimen sequenced was peripheral blood. The source is a woman aged 70-85 years with COVID-19, enrolled during active disease.

The rearrangement links TRBV9 to TRBJ2-3, with 9 positions matching TRBD2. This CDR3 contains 14 residues. V dropped 0 bases and J dropped 6; count of bases not matched to a gene: 2. Germline values: CDR1 SGDLS, CDR2 YYNGEE. The CDR3, as DNA: TGTGCCAGCAGCGTAGGGACTAGCGTGGATACGCAGTATTTT. Amino acids: CASSVGTSVDTQYF.

The chain joins TRBV7-9 to TRBJ2-1, with 8 bases lining up with TRBD1. Germline CDR1 SEHNR, CDR2 FQNEAQ (reference sequence). The CDR3 has 14 residues. V was pared by 7 bases and J by 4 bases, with 6 bases of the junction left unmatched. The CDR3 here is CASIPGQDYNEQFF. CDR3 nucleotides: TGTGCCAGCATCCCGGGACAGGATTACAATGAGCAGTTCTTC. The whole variable domain, remainder taken from reference TRBV7-9 and TRBJ2-1, is DTGVSQNPRHKITKRGQNVTFRCDPISEHNRLYWYRQTLGQGPEFLTYFQNEAQLEKSRLLSDRFSAERPKGSFSTLEIQRTEQGDSAMYLCASIPGQDYNEQFFGPGTRLTVL.

The chain joins TRBV5-4 to TRBJ2-2, with 11 bases lining up with TRBD2. The CDR3 runs 17 residues. The J segment lost 4 bases and the V segment lost 2 bases, leaving 7 bases of the junction unmatched. The germline V gene has CDR1 SGHNT and CDR2 YYREEE (reference sequence). DNA for the CDR3: TGTGCCAGCAGCTTACTAGCGGGGGCACGAGGCACCGGGGAGCTGTTTTTT. Residues: CASSLLAGARGTGELFF.

This clone was recorded once. The V gene is TRBV18, the J gene TRBJ2-5; the match to TRBD1 covers 8 bases. The V gene's germline CDR1 is KGHSH and CDR2 LQKENI. The V gene end was trimmed by 3 bases and the J gene end by 5 bases; junction bases not matched to a gene: 17. The CDR3 has 18 amino acids. The CDR3 DNA is TGTGCCAGCTCACCCTCCGGGACAGGAATTGGGGGTCGGGAGACCCAGTACTTC. Protein product: CASSPSGTGIGGRETQYF.

This rearrangement joins TRBV30 to TRBJ2-3; D is unresolved. This CDR3 has 13 amino acids. Germline V gives CDR1 GTSNPN, CDR2 SVGIG (reference sequence). The V and J ends lost 4 bases and 0 bases respectively, with 8 bases between them. The CDR3 region has the DNA TGTGCCTGGAATCCCCGTAGCACAGATACGCAGTATTTT. It codes for CAWNPRSTDTQYF.

V gene TRBV27 combines with J gene TRBJ2-5; 8 bases are a match to TRBD2. V gave up 7 bases and J gave up 5 bases; unmatched junction bases: 9. Germline V CDR1 and CDR2: MNHEY, SMNVEV (reference sequence). This CDR3 has 14 amino acids. The CDR3 DNA is TGTGCCAGCACCGCGGGGGGAGGCGGTGAGACCCAGTACTTC. This gives the protein CASTAGGGGETQYF.

J is TRBJ1-4 and V is TRBV30, with D perhaps matching TRBD1 (5 bases). The V end was cut by 0 bases, the J end by 5 bases, with 7 bases between. The CDR3 has 13 amino acids. The V gene's germline CDR1 is GTSNPN and CDR2 SVGIG (reference sequence). CDR3 in amino acids: CAWSVQGNEKLFF. The CDR3 region has the DNA TGTGCCTGGAGTGTGCAGGGCAATGAAAAACTGTTTTTT.

V usage is TRBV5-1 and J usage is TRBJ1-4; no firm D call. This CDR3 has 13 residues. The ends were cut back, 7 bases at V and 3 bases at J, with 10 bases in the middle. Germline lookup yields CDR1 SGHRS and CDR2 YFSETQ. For the CDR3, the DNA is TGCGCCAGCTCCCACAGCTCTAATGAAAAACTGTTTTTT. Translating gives CASSHSSNEKLFF.

This clone was observed a single time. The chain combines TRBV5-5 with TRBJ2-7; 10 bases map to TRBD1. This CDR3 contains 16 residues. V trimming: 1 base; J trimming: 4 bases; junction bases outside the gene matches: 8. Germline V gives CDR1 SGHKS, CDR2 YYEKEE (reference sequence). The CDR3 DNA is TGTGCCAGCAGCTTGATGGGGACAGGGGTCCGGTACGAGCAGTACTTC. Amino acids: CASSLMGTGVRYEQYF.

The CDR3 loop is CASSFGGTDTQYF. CDR3 in DNA: TGTGCCAGCAGCTTCGGGGGCACAGATACGCAGTATTTT. The V call is TRBV5-4, the J call TRBJ2-3, with D perhaps TRBD2 (5 bases). Trimming took off 2 bases at V and 1 base at J, with 5 bases between the two ends. The CDR3 extends over 13 amino acids. Germline-derived CDR1 and CDR2 are SGHNT and YYREEE (reference sequence).

In this sample, this clone turned up once. This rearrangement joins TRBV10-3 to TRBJ1-6; perhaps TRBD1 as D (6 bases). Germline-derived CDR1 and CDR2 are ENHRY and SYGVKD. The CDR3 is made up of 17 amino acids. V shed 0 bases and J shed 2 bases, with 11 bases lying between them. CDR3 region: CAISESSGGAYNSPLHF. CDR3 nucleotide sequence: TGTGCCATCAGTGAGTCGAGCGGGGGCGCCTATAATTCACCCCTCCACTTT.

The V gene is TRBV29-1, the J gene TRBJ1-1; TRBD1 matches at 7 bases. The CDR3 covers 10 residues. V was pared by 7 bases and J by 7 bases, with 3 bases of the junction left unmatched. Germline CDR1 and CDR2: SQVTM and ANQGSEA. CDR3 in DNA: TGCAGCGCCAGGACAGGTGAAGCTTTCTTT. Translation gives CSARTGEAFF.

This chain links TRBV15 with TRBJ2-7, with D possibly TRBD1 on 6 matching bases. Between the trimmed V and J ends, which lost 2 bases and 1 base, there was a span of 12 bases. The CDR3 is made up of 15 amino acids. Germline V gives CDR1 LNHNV, CDR2 YYDKDF (reference sequence). The CDR3 sequence is CATSRSEGGSYEQYF. CDR3 bases: TGTGCCACCAGCAGATCTGAAGGGGGTTCCTACGAGCAGTACTTC.

This rearrangement joins TRBV6-8 to TRBJ1-1; TRBD1 agrees at 9 bases. Germline V gene lookup returns CDR1 MNHGY and CDR2 SAAAGT. CDR3 length: 14 residues. V was pared by 6 bases and J by 2 bases, with 4 bases of the junction left unmatched. The CDR3 nucleotides are TGTGCCAGCAGACAGGGGGCATATAACACTGAAGCTTTCTTT. It specifies CASRQGAYNTEAFF.

The rearrangement uses TRBV7-9 and TRBJ1-3; TRBD1 aligns across 9 bases. Germline CDR1 and CDR2: SEHNR and FQNEAQ (reference sequence). The CDR3 has 17 residues. The junction had 8 bases not matched to a gene; V was cut back by 3 bases and J by 2 bases. In nucleotides, the CDR3 is TGTGCCAGCAGCTTGAGGATGGGACAGGGAACTGGAAACACCATATATTTT. It yields the protein CASSLRMGQGTGNTIYF.

V gene TRBV28 combines with J gene TRBJ1-1; TRBD1 matches 10 bases. Germline trimming cut 6 bases from V and 2 bases from J; bases unmatched to any gene: 6. There are 15 residues in the CDR3. Per germline, CDR1 MDHEN and CDR2 SYDVKM. The CDR3: CASRRDRGSNTEAFF. CDR3 in DNA: TGTGCCAGCAGAAGGGACAGGGGATCCAACACTGAAGCTTTCTTT.

The chain has TRBV5-6 and TRBJ1-3; 12 bases line up with TRBD1. Germline CDR1 reads SGHDT; CDR2 reads YYEEEE. The CDR3 has 16 residues. The V segment lost 4 bases and the J segment 8 bases; nucleotides outside the gene matches: 10. The CDR3 DNA reads TGTGCCAGCAGCGATACCGGGACAGGGGGCAGAGACACCATATATTTT. Translating it yields CASSDTGTGGRDTIYF.

This chain joins TRBV9 and TRBJ2-7, with 9 bases matching TRBD2. Germline CDR1 SGDLS, CDR2 YYNGEE. CDR3 size: 16 residues. V dropped 0 bases and J dropped 3; count of bases not matched to a gene: 7. DNA of the CDR3: TGTGCCAGCAGCGTAGCTGCCAGCGGGGGGAACTACGAGCAGTACTTC. Its protein is CASSVAASGGNYEQYF.

The CDR3 nucleotides are TGCAGCGTTGAAGCACAGAACTATGGCTACACCTTC. This codes for CSVEAQNYGYTF. The J gene is TRBJ1-2, the V gene TRBV29-1; D is unclear. There are 12 residues in the CDR3. Trimming pared 1 base from V and 2 bases from J, leaving 5 bases between. The V gene's germline CDR1 is SQVTM and CDR2 ANQGSEA.

The chain combines TRBV5-1 with TRBJ1-2; maybe TRBD1 (6 bases). V was clipped by 1 base and J by 2 bases, with 9 bases between them. CDR3 length: 14 residues. Looked up from germline, CDR1 is SGHRS and CDR2 is YFSETQ. The CDR3 here is CASSLYQGNYGYTF. The CDR3 nucleotides read TGCGCCAGCAGCTTGTACCAGGGGAACTATGGCTACACCTTC.

V and J are TRBV5-5 and TRBJ2-7; D possibly corresponds to TRBD2 (6 bases). Trimming stripped 3 bases from V and 1 base from J, with 8 bases between. The germline CDR1 and CDR2 sequences are SGHKS and YYEKEE (reference sequence). This CDR3 spans 13 amino acids. The DNA for the CDR3 is TGTGCCAGCAGCTCTCGGGAGTCCTACGAGCAGTACTTC. Its translation is CASSSRESYEQYF.

The CDR3 region is CSASKTGRPYEQYF. Written as DNA, the CDR3 is TGCAGTGCTAGTAAGACAGGGCGACCCTACGAGCAGTACTTC. The V and J genes are TRBV20-1 and TRBJ2-7; 7 positions match TRBD1. Losses at the gene ends were 3 bases for V and 2 bases for J; bases not matched to a gene: 7. The germline V gene has CDR1 DFQATT and CDR2 SNEGSKA (reference sequence). This CDR3 region has 14 residues.

CDR3 sequence reads: CASSMGGRSGANVLTF. As DNA, the CDR3 is TGTGCCAGTAGTATGGGGGGGCGTTCTGGGGCCAACGTCCTGACTTTC. The chain couples TRBV19 to TRBJ2-6; a possible D gene is TRBD2 (7 bases). V lost 3 bases and J lost 1, with 10 bases in between. CDR1 and CDR2 from the germline V gene are LNHDA and SQIVND (reference sequence). The CDR3 contains 16 residues.